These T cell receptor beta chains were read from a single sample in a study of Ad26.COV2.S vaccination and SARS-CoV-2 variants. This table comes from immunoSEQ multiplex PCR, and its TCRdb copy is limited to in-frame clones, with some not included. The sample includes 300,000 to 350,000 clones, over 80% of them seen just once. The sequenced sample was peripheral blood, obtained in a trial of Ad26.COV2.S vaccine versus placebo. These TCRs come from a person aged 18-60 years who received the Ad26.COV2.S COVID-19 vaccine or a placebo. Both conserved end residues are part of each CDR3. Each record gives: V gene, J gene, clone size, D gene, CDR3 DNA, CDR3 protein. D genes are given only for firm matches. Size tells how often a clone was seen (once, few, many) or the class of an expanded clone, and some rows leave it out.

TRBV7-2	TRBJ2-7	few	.	TGTGCCAGCAGCCCCCAATCCGGACAGTCCTACGAGCAGTACTTC	CASSPQSGQSYEQYF
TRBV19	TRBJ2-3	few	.	TGTGCCAGTAGTATCCCGGGAGACAGCACAGATACGCAGTATTTT	CASSIPGDSTDTQYF
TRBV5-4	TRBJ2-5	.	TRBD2	TGTGCCAGCAGCTTGGAAGGACTAGCGGGGCAAGAGACCCAGTACTTC	CASSLEGLAGQETQYF
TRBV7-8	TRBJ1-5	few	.	TGTGCCAGCAGCCCCGGGGGGGGTAGCAATCAGCCCCAGCATTTT	CASSPGGGSNQPQHF
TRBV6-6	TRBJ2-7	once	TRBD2	TGTGCCAGCAGTTCCCCCTCGCGGGGGGTAGAGGAGCAGTACTTC	CASSSPSRGVEEQYF
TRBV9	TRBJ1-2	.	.	TGTGCCAGCAGCGTAGTAGTAGGCCTCGGGGGCTATGGCTACACCTTC	CASSVVVGLGGYGYTF
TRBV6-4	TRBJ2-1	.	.	TGTGCCAGCAGTGCCGGTCAGGGCTCCTACAATGAGCAGTTCTTC	CASSAGQGSYNEQFF
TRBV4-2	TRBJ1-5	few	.	TGTGCCAGCAGCCCGGGAAGTGTCCTTCAGCCCCAGCATTTT	CASSPGSVLQPQHF
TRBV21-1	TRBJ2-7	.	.	TGTGCCAGCAGCAAAGGGAAGAAAGGGGGGGATGCTATCTCCGAGCAGTACTTC	CASSKGKKGGDAISEQYF
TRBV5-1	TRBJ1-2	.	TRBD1	TGCGCCAGCAGCGGAGAGACAGGGAGCGATGGCTACACCTTC	CASSGETGSDGYTF
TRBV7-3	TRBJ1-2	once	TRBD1	TGTGCCAGCAGCCCAAAGGTCGACAGGGCCTATGGCTACACCTTC	CASSPKVDRAYGYTF
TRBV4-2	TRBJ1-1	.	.	TGTGCCAGCAGCCAAGTCCCAACAAGGGGGAACACTGAAGCTTTCTTT	CASSQVPTRGNTEAFF
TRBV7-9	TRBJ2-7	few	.	TGTGCCAGCAGCTCGACCGACAGATCCTACGAGCAGTACTTC	CASSSTDRSYEQYF
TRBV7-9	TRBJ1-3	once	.	TGTGCCAGCAGCCCAAAGCTCAGGCTGGGTGGAAACACCATATATTTT	CASSPKLRLGGNTIYF
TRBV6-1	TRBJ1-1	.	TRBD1	TGTGCCAGCAGCTCGTCAGGGGGTAGGGAAGCTTTCTTT	CASSSSGGREAFF
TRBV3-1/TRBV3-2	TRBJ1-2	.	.	TGTGCCAGCAGTGCCGGACTAAACTATGGCTACACCTTC	CASSAGLNYGYTF
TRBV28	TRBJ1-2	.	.	TGTGCCAGCAGTTTTGACAGAGCGAACTATGGCTACACCTTC	CASSFDRANYGYTF
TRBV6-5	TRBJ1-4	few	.	TGTGCCAGCAGTTTCTCACATCTCAGTAGGGAAAAACTGTTTTTT	CASSFSHLSREKLFF
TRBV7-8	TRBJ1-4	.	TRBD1	TGTGCCAGCAGCTTGGACAGGGCTGAAAAACTGTTTTTT	CASSLDRAEKLFF
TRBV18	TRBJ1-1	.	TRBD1	TGTGCCAGCTCACCACCGCGGGGACAGGGCACTGAAGCTTTCTTT	CASSPPRGQGTEAFF
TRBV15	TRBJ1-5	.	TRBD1	TGTGCCACCAGCATCTACGGACAGGGGAGCAATCAGCCCCAGCATTTT	CATSIYGQGSNQPQHF
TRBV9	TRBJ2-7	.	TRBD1	TGTGCCAGCAGCGTCGGGACAGACTCCTACGAGCAGTACTTC	CASSVGTDSYEQYF
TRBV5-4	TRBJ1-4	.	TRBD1	TGTGCCAGCAGCACCAGGACAGGCCCGGGGGAAAAACTGTTTTTT	CASSTRTGPGEKLFF
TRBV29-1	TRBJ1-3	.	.	TGCAGCGTTACGGGACGGGGAAACACCATATATTTT	CSVTGRGNTIYF
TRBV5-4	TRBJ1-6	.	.	TGTGCCAGCAGCTTGCAGGTCGGGAATTCACCCCTCCACTTT	CASSLQVGNSPLHF
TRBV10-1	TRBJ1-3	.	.	TGCGCCAGCAGTGAGTCGGGCTCCGGAAACACCATATATTTT	CASSESGSGNTIYF
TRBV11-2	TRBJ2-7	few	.	TGTGCCAGCAGCTTAGATCTTTTCTACGAGCAGTACTTC	CASSLDLFYEQYF
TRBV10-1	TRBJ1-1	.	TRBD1	TGCGCCAGCAGTGAGTCGGCCTTCTCAGGGGGCACTGAAGCTTTCTTT	CASSESAFSGGTEAFF
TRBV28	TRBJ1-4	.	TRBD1	TGTGCCAGCAGGTGGGAGGGGGCGAGTGAAAAACTGTTTTTT	CASRWEGASEKLFF
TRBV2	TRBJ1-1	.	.	TGTGCCAGCAGTCGACACCTTAACACTGAAGCTTTCTTT	CASSRHLNTEAFF
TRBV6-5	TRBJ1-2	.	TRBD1	TGTGCCAGCACCGAAAGGGACAGGGGAGGCTACACCTTC	CASTERDRGGYTF
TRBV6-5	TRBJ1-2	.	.	TGTGCCAGCAACCGGGACCTCCTATCTGGCTACACCTTC	CASNRDLLSGYTF
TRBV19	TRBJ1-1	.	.	TGTGCCAGTAGTGAAAGGGGAAGAAGCACTGAAGCTTTCTTT	CASSERGRSTEAFF
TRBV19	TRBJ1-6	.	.	TGTGCCACACAAGACCCCAATTCACCCCTCCACTTT	CATQDPNSPLHF
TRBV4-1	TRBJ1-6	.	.	TGCGCCAGCAGCCAAGAGCTAAACTCTAATTCACCCCTCCACTTT	CASSQELNSNSPLHF
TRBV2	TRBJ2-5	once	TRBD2	TGTGCCACCGCGGGGGGTGAAGAGACCCAGTACTTC	CATAGGEETQYF
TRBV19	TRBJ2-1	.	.	TGTGCCAGTAGTATAGGGGGGGTGAGTTACAATGAGCAGTTCTTC	CASSIGGVSYNEQFF
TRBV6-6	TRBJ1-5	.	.	TGTGCCAGCAGTTCGGCCCCCCTAGCTCAGCCCCAGCATTTT	CASSSAPLAQPQHF
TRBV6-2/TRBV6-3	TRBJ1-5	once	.	TGTGCCAGCAGTTACCGTCCTGGGAATCAGCCCCAGCATTTT	CASSYRPGNQPQHF
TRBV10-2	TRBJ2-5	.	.	TGCGCCAGCAGTGGACCCCTACGACAAGTGCAAGAGACCCAGTACTTC	CASSGPLRQVQETQYF
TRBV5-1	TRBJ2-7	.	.	TGCGCCAGCAGCTTGGTCGGGGAGTCCTACGAGCAGTACTTC	CASSLVGESYEQYF
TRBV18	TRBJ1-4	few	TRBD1	TGTGCCAGCTCACCACGAGCGGGGACAGGGGGCACGGAACTGTTTTTT	CASSPRAGTGGTELFF
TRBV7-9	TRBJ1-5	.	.	TGTGCCAGCAGCTCACTTAGGGCCAATCAGCCCCAGCATTTT	CASSSLRANQPQHF
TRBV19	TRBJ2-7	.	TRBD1	TGTGCCAGTAGTATCGCGACAGGGATGGGCGAGCAGTACTTC	CASSIATGMGEQYF
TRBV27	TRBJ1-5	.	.	TGTGCCAGCGTGAAGGCAGGCGGAGGAGGGGATCAGCCCCAGCATTTT	CASVKAGGGGDQPQHF
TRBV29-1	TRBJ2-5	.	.	TGCAGCGTTGAAGAACAGGGACAGACCCAGTACTTC	CSVEEQGQTQYF
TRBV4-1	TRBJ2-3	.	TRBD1	TGCGCCAGCAGCCATCAGGGGGTCGCTTCAGATACGCAGTATTTT	CASSHQGVASDTQYF
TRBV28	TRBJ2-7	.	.	TGTGCCAGCAGTTTATCGCTAGGGGCAGGGTCTTCGGAGCAGTACTTC	CASSLSLGAGSSEQYF
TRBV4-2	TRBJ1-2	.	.	TGTGCCAGCAGCCAAAGTCCGGGGGGTGGCTACACCTTC	CASSQSPGGGYTF
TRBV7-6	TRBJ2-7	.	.	TGTGCCAGCAGCCGAGACGCAGCCTACGAGCAGTACTTC	CASSRDAAYEQYF
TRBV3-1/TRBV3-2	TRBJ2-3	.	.	TGTGCCAGCAGCCAAGTCCAGGGGTCGGATACGCAGTATTTT	CASSQVQGSDTQYF
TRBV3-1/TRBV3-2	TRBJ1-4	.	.	TGTGCCAGCAGCCAAAGAGGGCTTACTAATGAAAAACTGTTTTTT	CASSQRGLTNEKLFF
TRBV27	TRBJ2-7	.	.	TGTGCCAGCAGTTCAGGACAGATAATCTACGAGCAGTACTTC	CASSSGQIIYEQYF
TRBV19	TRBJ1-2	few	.	TGTGCCAGTACACAGGCCTATGGCTATGGCTACACCTTC	CASTQAYGYGYTF
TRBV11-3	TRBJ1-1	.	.	TGTGCCAGCAGCTTTAGTACAGGGAATGTAAAGAGGTACACTGAAGCTTTCTTT	CASSFSTGNVKRYTEAFF
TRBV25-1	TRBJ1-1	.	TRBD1	TGTGCCAGCCGCGGACAGGGCAGTTACACTGAAGCTTTCTTT	CASRGQGSYTEAFF